The source of this TCR beta chain is a study of blood T cell repertoires in COVID-19. Assay: immunoSEQ multiplex PCR; the TCRdb copy retains only in-frame clones and omits some. The table records about 230,000 clones, around 88% of them present only once. Germline loops: CDR1 KGHDR, CDR2 SFDVKD. J gave up 3 bases and V 9 bases, and 7 bases lay outside the gene matches. This CDR3 spans 15 amino acids. The V call is TRBV24-1, the J call TRBJ1-5; TRBD1 aligns across 10 bases. Specimen: peripheral blood. The sequence came from a man aged 35 to 55 with active or convalescent COVID-19. In DNA form, the CDR3 reads TGTGCCACCTCCCCCGGGACAGGGGTCAATCAGCCCCAGCATTTT. The encoded protein is CATSPGTGVNQPQHF.